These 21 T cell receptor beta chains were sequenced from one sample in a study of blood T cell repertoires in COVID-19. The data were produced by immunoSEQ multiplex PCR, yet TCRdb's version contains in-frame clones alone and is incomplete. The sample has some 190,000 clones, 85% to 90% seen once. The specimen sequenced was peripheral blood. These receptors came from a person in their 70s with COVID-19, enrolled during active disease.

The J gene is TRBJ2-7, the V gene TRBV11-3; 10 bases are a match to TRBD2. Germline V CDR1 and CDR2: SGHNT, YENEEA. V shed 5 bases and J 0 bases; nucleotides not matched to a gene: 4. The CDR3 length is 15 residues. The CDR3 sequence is CASSKGLAASYEQYF. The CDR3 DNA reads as TGTGCCAGCAGCAAAGGACTAGCGGCCTCCTACGAGCAGTACTTC.

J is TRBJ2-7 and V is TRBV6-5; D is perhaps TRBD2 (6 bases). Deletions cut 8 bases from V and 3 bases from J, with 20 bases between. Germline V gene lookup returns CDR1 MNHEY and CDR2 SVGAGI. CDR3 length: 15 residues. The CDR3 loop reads CASQLGGTGDYEQYF. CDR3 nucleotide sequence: TGTGCCAGCCAGCTTGGGGGGACTGGGGACTACGAGCAGTACTTC.

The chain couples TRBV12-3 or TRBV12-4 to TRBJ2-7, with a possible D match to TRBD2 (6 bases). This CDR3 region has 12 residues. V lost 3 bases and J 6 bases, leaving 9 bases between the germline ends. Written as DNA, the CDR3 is TGTGCCAGCAGTTTTGGGGGACTCGAGCAGTACTTC. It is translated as CASSFGGLEQYF.

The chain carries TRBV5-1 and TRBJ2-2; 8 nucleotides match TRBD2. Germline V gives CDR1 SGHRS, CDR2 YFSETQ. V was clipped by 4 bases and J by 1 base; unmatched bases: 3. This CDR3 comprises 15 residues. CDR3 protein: CASSEAGENTGELFF. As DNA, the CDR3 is TGCGCCAGCAGCGAAGCGGGAGAGAACACCGGGGAGCTGTTTTTT.

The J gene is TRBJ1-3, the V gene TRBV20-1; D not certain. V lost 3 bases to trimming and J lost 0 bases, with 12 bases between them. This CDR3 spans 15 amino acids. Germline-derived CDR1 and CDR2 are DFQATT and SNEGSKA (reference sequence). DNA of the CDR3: TGCAGTGCTAGTTTTGCGGTAAACTCTGGAAACACCATATATTTT. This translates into CSASFAVNSGNTIYF.

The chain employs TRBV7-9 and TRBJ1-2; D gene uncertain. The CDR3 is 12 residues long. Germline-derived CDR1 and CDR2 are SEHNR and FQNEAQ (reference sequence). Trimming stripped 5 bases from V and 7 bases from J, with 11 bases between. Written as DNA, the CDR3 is TGTGCCAGCAGCGTCGGGGAGGTTGGCTACACCTTC. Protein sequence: CASSVGEVGYTF.

This CDR3 is CASSIVGAGQETQYF. DNA of the CDR3: TGTGCCAGTAGTATAGTAGGGGCAGGGCAAGAGACCCAGTACTTC. The genes are TRBV19 and TRBJ2-5, with D maybe TRBD1 (5 bases). This CDR3 contains 15 residues. Trimming removed 1 base from V and 2 bases from J, with 11 bases in between. CDR1 is LNHDA, CDR2 SQIVND, per germline (reference sequence). The whole variable domain, filled in from reference TRBV19 and TRBJ2-5, reads DGGITQSPKYLFRKEGQNVTLSCEQNLNHDAMYWYRQDPGQGLRLIYYSQIVNDFQKGDIAEGYSVSREKKESFPLTVTSAQKNPTAFYLCASSIVGAGQETQYFGPGTRLLVL.

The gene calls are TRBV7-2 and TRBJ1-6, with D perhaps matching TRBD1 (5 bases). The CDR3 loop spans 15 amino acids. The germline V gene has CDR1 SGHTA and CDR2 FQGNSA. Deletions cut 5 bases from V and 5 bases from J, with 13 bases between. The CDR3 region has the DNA TGTGCCAGCAGCCGGACACTTACTAATAATTCACCCCTCCACTTT. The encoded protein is CASSRTLTNNSPLHF.

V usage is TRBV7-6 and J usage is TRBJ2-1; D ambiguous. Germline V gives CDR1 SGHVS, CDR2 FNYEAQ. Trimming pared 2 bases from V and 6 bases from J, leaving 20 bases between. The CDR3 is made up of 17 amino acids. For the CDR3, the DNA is TGTGCCAGCAGCTTATCTCCCCCAGGTGCCCCCCCCAATGAGCAGTTCTTC. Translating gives CASSLSPPGAPPNEQFF.

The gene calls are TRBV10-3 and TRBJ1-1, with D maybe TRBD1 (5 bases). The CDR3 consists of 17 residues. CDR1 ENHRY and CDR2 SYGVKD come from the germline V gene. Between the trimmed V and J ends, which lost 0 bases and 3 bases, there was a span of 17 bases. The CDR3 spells CAISESVGMGGYTEAFF. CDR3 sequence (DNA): TGTGCCATCAGTGAGTCGGTGGGGATGGGGGGGTACACTGAAGCTTTCTTT.

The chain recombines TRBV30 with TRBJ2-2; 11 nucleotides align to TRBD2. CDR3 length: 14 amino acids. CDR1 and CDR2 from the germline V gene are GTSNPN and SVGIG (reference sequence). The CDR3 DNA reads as TGTGCGCGGACTAGCGGGTCGAACACCGGGGAGCTGTTTTTT. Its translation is CARTSGSNTGELFF. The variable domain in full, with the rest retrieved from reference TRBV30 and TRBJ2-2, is SQTIHQWPATLVQPVGSPLSLECTVEGTSNPNLYWYRQAAGRGLQLLFYSVGIGQISSEVPQNLSASRPQDRQFILSSKKLLLSDSGFYLCARTSGSNTGELFFGEGSRLTVL.

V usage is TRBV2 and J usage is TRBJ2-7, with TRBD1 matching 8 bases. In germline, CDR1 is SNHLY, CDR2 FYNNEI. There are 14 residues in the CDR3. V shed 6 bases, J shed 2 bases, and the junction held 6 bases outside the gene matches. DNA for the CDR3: TGTGCCAGCAGAGCTAGGACAGGGACCTACGAGCAGTACTTC. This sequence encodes CASRARTGTYEQYF.

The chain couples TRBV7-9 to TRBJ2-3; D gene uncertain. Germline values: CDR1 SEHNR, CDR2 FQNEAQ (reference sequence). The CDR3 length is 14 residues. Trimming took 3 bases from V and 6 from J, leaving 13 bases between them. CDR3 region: CASSFMGSTDTQYF. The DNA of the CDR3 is TGTGCCAGCAGCTTTATGGGCTCTACGGATACGCAGTATTTT.

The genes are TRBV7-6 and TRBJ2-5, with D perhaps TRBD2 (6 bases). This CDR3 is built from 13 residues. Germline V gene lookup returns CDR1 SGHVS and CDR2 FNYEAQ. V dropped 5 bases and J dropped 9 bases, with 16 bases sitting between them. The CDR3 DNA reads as TGTGCCAGCAGCCCGCGTACCGGGGGTGCCCAGTACTTC. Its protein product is CASSPRTGGAQYF.

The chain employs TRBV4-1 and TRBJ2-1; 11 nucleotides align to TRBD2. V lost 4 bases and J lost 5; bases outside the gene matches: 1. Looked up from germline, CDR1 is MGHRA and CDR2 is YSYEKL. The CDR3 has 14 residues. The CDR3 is CASSPGLADNEQFF. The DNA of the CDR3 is TGCGCCAGCAGCCCGGGACTAGCGGACAATGAGCAGTTCTTC.

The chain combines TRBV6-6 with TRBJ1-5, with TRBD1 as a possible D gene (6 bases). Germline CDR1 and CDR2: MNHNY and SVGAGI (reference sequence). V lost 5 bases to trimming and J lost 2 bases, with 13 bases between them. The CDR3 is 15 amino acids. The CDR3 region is CASSLQGFGNQPQHF. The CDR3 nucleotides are TGTGCCAGCAGTCTACAGGGCTTTGGCAATCAGCCCCAGCATTTT.

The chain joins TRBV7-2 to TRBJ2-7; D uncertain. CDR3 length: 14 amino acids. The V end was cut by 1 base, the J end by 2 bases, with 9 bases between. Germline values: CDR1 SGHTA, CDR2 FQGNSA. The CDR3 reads CASSLVTEPYEQYF. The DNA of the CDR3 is TGTGCCAGCAGCTTAGTCACAGAACCCTACGAGCAGTACTTC.

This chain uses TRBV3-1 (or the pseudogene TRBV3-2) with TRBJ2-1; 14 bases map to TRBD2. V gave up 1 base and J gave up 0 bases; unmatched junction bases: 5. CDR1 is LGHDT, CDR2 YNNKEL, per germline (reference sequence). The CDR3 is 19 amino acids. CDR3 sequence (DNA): TGTGCCAGCAGCCAAGCCGGGACTAGCGGGAGACCCTCCTACAATGAGCAGTTCTTC. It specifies CASSQAGTSGRPSYNEQFF.

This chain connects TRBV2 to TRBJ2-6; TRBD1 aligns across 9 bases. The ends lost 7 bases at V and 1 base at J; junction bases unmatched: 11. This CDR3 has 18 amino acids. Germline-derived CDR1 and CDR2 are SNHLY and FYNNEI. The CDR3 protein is CASKAPGQGLSGANVLTF. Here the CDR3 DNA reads TGTGCCAGCAAAGCCCCGGGACAGGGACTGTCTGGGGCCAACGTCCTGACTTTC.

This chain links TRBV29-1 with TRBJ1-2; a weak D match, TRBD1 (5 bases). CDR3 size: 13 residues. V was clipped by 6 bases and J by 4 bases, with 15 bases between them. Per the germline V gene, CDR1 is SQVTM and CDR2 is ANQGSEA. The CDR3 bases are TGCAGCGTGGACCTAGGGGCCTCCTATGGCTACACCTTC. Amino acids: CSVDLGASYGYTF. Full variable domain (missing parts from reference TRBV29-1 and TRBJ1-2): SAVISQKPSRDICQRGTSLTIQCQVDSQVTMMFWYRQQPGQSLTLIATANQGSEATYESGFVIDKFPISRPNLTFSTLTVSNMSPEDSSIYLCSVDLGASYGYTFGSGTRLTVV.

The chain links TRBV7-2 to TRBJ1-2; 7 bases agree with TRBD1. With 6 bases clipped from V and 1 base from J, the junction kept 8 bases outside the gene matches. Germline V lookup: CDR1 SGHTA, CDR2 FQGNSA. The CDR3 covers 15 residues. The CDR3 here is CASRRDRNLNYGYTF. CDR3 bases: TGTGCCAGCAGGAGGGACAGAAACCTTAACTATGGCTACACCTTC. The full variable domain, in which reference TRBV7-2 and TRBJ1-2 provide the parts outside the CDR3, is GAGVSQSPSNKVTEKGKDVELRCDPISGHTALYWYRQSLGQGLEFLIYFQGNSAPDKSGLPSDRFSAERTGGSVSTLTIQRTQQEDSAVYLCASRRDRNLNYGYTFGSGTRLTVV.